This passage covers 9 T cell receptor beta chains from one sample sequenced in a study of control samples from healthy donors and cancer patients. The protocol was immunoSEQ multiplex PCR, while the TCRdb copy is restricted to in-frame clones and leaves out a portion. The data hold under 200,000 clones, with 96% observed a single time. Specimen: blood. The receptors shown here come from a woman between 25 and 40 years old in good health.

This sequence joins TRBV7-9 and TRBJ1-1; D is unresolved. The CDR3 consists of 15 residues. Germline lookup yields CDR1 SEHNR and CDR2 FQNEAQ (reference sequence). The V gene lost 5 bases and the J gene lost 1 base, with 14 bases spanning the gap. CDR3 loop: CASSPEGVWNTEAFF. CDR3 nucleotides: TGTGCCAGCAGCCCGGAGGGAGTTTGGAACACTGAAGCTTTCTTT.

The chain uses TRBV28 and TRBJ2-4, with D tentatively TRBD1 or TRBD2 (6 bases each). V gave up 5 bases and J gave up 5 bases, with 13 bases separating them. The CDR3 is 14 amino acids. Germline CDR1 reads MDHEN; CDR2 reads SYDVKM. Here the CDR3 DNA reads TGTGCCAGCAGTGCCGGGGGCTTGGAAAACATTCAGTACTTC. As protein: CASSAGGLENIQYF.

V usage is TRBV7-3 and J usage is TRBJ2-5, with D possibly TRBD2 on 6 matching bases. This CDR3 is 17 amino acids long. Germline lookup yields CDR1 SGHTA and CDR2 FQGTGA. Deletions cut 6 bases from V and 9 bases from J, with 29 bases between. The CDR3 nucleotides read TGTGCCAGCAGACTCGCGGGGCATCCGGGACCCTGGGGCGCCCAGTACTTC. Its translation is CASRLAGHPGPWGAQYF. The whole variable domain, filled in from reference TRBV7-3 and TRBJ2-5, reads GAGVSQTPSNKVTEKGKYVELRCDPISGHTALYWYRQSLGQGPEFLIYFQGTGAADDSGLPNDRFFAVRPEGSVSTLKIQRTERGDSAVYLCASRLAGHPGPWGAQYFGPGTRLLVL.

This sequence joins TRBV14 and TRBJ1-3, with D unclear. V was cut by 3 bases and J by 11 bases, with 11 bases left in between. From germline, CDR1 is SGHDN and CDR2 FVKESK. The CDR3 has 12 residues. In DNA form, the CDR3 reads TGTGCCAGCAGCCACCGACTCCCACCCATATATTTT. This sequence encodes CASSHRLPPIYF. Based on the CDR3 plus reference TRBV14 and TRBJ1-3, the full variable domain is EAGVTQFPSHSVIEKGQTVTLRCDPISGHDNLYWYRRVMGKEIKFLLHFVKESKQDESGMPNNRFLAERTGGTYSTLKVQPAELEDSGVYFCASSHRLPPIYFGEGSWLTVV.

The rearrangement joins TRBV28 to TRBJ1-5; possibly TRBD1 for D (6 bases). The ends were cut back, 5 bases at V and 5 bases at J, with 19 bases in the middle. In germline, CDR1 is MDHEN, CDR2 SYDVKM. The CDR3 contains 16 residues. The CDR3 coding sequence is TGTGCCAGCAGTCACTTAACAGGGACTTGGGATCAGCCCCAGCATTTT. Protein: CASSHLTGTWDQPQHF. Looking up the rest from reference TRBV28 and TRBJ1-5 gives the full variable domain: DVKVTQSSRYLVKRTGEKVFLECVQDMDHENMFWYRQDPGLGLRLIYFSYDVKMKEKGDIPEGYSVSREKKERFSLILESASTNQTSMYLCASSHLTGTWDQPQHFGDGTRLSIL.

The chain recombines TRBV6-5 with TRBJ2-7; 7 bases line up with TRBD2. CDR1 and CDR2 from the germline V gene are MNHEY and SVGAGI. CDR3 length: 13 residues. Trimming removed 4 bases from V and 5 bases from J; junction bases left unmatched: 5. CDR3 sequence (DNA): TGTGCCAGCAGTTTAGGCGGGAGAAACGAGCAGTACTTC. Translation gives CASSLGGRNEQYF.

This chain connects TRBV6-5 to TRBJ1-6; the D gene is possibly TRBD1 (6 bases). The V gene lost 6 bases and the J gene lost 13 bases, with 19 bases spanning the gap. CDR1 is MNHEY and CDR2 is SVGAGI in the germline V gene. The CDR3 loop spans 14 amino acids. The CDR3 here is CASRQGQLLDPLHF. CDR3 in DNA: TGTGCCAGCAGACAAGGACAGCTTCTCGACCCCCTCCACTTT.

V is TRBV2 and J is TRBJ1-5, with TRBD1 matching 10 bases. From germline, CDR1 is SNHLY and CDR2 FYNNEI. This CDR3 has 14 residues. V lost 4 bases and J lost 7; bases outside the gene matches: 4. For the CDR3, the DNA is TGTGCCAGCAGTGGACAGGGGGCAAGGCAGCCCCAGCATTTT. Its protein product is CASSGQGARQPQHF. Full variable domain (rest looked up from reference TRBV2 and TRBJ1-5): EPEVTQTPSHQVTQMGQEVILRCVPISNHLYFYWYRQILGQKVEFLVSFYNNEISEKSEIFDDQFSVERPDGSNFTLKIRSTKLEDSAMYFCASSGQGARQPQHFGDGTRLSIL.

This clone appeared a single time. The V gene is TRBV4-1, the J gene TRBJ1-2; D might be TRBD1 (6 bases). Germline V gives CDR1 MGHRA, CDR2 YSYEKL. Trimming shortened V by 1 base and J by 4 bases, and 10 bases separated the two germline ends. CDR3 length: 14 amino acids. The CDR3 here is CASSQVRGAYGYTF. CDR3 sequence (DNA): TGCGCCAGCAGCCAAGTGCGGGGGGCCTATGGCTACACCTTC.